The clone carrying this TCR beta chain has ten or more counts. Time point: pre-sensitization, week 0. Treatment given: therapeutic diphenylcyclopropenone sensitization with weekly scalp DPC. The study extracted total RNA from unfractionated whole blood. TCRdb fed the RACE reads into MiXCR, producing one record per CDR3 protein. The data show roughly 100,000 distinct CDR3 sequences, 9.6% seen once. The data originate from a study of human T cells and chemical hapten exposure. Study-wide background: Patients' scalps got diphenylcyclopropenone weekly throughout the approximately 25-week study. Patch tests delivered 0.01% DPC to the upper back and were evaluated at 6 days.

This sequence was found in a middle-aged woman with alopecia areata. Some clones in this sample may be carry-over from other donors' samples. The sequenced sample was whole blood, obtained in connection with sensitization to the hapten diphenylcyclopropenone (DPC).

CDR3 sequence (DNA): TGTGCCAGCAACGACAATGAGCAGTTCTTC. It specifies CASNDNEQFF. This chain joins TRBV2 and TRBJ2-1; D is ambiguous. Trimming removed 7 bases from V and 5 bases from J, with 3 bases in between. CDR3 length: 10 residues. CDR1 and CDR2 (germline): SNHLY, FYNNEI.